The clone carrying this T cell receptor beta chain was observed a single time. Sequenced by immunoSEQ multiplex PCR; TCRdb stores in-frame clones only, minus some. This sample yields roughly 53,000 clones, of which 84% are seen a single time; 25% to 30% belongs to the top ten. The sample is drawn from a study of T cell responses to AZD1222 COVID-19 vaccine. Germline-derived CDR1 and CDR2 are LGHNT and FRNRAP. The CDR3 is made up of 17 amino acids. The V end was cut by 0 bases, the J end by 3 bases, with 16 bases between. The sample consisted of peripheral blood, taken on day 0 of AZD1222 vaccination. The TCR originated in an adult in good health. V usage is TRBV12-5 and J usage is TRBJ2-3, with D possibly matching TRBD1 (5 bases). CDR3 region: CASGLVTAGSRTDTQYF. In nucleotides, the CDR3 is TGTGCTAGTGGTTTGGTCACGGCAGGGTCGAGAACAGATACGCAGTATTTT.